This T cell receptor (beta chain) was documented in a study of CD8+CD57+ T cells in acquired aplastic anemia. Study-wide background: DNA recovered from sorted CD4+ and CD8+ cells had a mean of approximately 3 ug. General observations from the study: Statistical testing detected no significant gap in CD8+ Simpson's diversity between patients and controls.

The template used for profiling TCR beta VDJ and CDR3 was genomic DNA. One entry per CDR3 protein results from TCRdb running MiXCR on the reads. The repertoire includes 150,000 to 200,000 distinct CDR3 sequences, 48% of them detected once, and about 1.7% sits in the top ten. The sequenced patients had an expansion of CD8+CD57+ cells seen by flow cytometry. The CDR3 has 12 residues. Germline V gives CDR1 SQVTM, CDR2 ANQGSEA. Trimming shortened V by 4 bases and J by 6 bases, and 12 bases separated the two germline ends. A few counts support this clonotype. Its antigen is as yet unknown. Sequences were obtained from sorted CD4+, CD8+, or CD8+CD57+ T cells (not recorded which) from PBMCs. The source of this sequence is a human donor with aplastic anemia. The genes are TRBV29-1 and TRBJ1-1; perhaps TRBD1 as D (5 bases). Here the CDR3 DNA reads TGCAGCGTTGGGGAAGTGGGGGCTGAAGCTTTCTTT. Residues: CSVGEVGAEAFF.